Listed here are 28 T cell receptor beta chains from one sample, sequenced in a study of blood T cell repertoires in COVID-19. Libraries were prepared by immunoSEQ multiplex PCR; TCRdb keeps only in-frame clonotypes and omits some of them. The sample records more than 140,000 clones, around 80% being singletons. The sequenced sample was peripheral blood. Receptor source: a woman aged 50 to 60 in a cohort sampled during active or convalescent COVID-19.

The V and J genes are TRBV3-1 (or the pseudogene TRBV3-2) and TRBJ1-1; D not resolved. Trimming left V 1 base short and J 7 bases short, with 10 bases between. The CDR3 totals 13 residues. Germline lookup yields CDR1 LGHDT and CDR2 YNNKEL (reference sequence). CDR3 region: CASSQVVPHEAFF. As DNA, the CDR3 is TGTGCCAGCAGCCAAGTAGTTCCTCATGAAGCTTTCTTT.

The chain employs TRBV11-2 and TRBJ2-7; D is ambiguous. Germline V gene data show CDR1 as SGHAT and CDR2 as FQNNGV. This CDR3 is 16 amino acids long. Trimming took off 6 bases at V and 4 bases at J, with 22 bases between the two ends. CDR3 region: CASRPRRITEPYEQYF. The CDR3 DNA is TGTGCCAGCAGACCTAGACGAATAACGGAGCCATACGAGCAGTACTTC.

V gene TRBV5-4 combines with J gene TRBJ2-2; D is possibly TRBD1 (5 bases). CDR1 is SGHNT and CDR2 is YYREEE in the germline V gene (reference sequence). The V end was cut by 7 bases, the J end by 3 bases, with 10 bases between. The CDR3 sequence is 13 residues long. The CDR3 loop is CASVQVDTGELFF. The CDR3 region has the DNA TGTGCCAGCGTACAGGTGGACACCGGGGAGCTGTTTTTT.

The chain joins TRBV19 to TRBJ1-1; TRBD1 is a possible D gene (5 bases). V was shortened by 7 bases and J by 1 base, with 22 bases between the two germline ends. The CDR3 runs to 17 residues. CDR1 and CDR2 from the germline V gene are LNHDA and SQIVND (reference sequence). CDR3 sequence reads: CASNRSWRGNKNTEAFF. In DNA form, the CDR3 reads TGTGCCAGTAACCGGAGTTGGAGGGGCAATAAGAACACTGAAGCTTTCTTT.

The chain recombines TRBV12-5 with TRBJ1-2, with D uncertain. Germline V CDR1 and CDR2: LGHNT, FRNRAP. The CDR3 length is 17 residues. Trimming pared 7 bases from V and 1 base from J, leaving 22 bases between. DNA for the CDR3: TGTGCTAGTGACGTGTCCACTTTGGGGAGTTTTAACTATGGCTACACCTTC. Translation: CASDVSTLGSFNYGYTF.

The chain carries TRBV4-1 and TRBJ1-2; 9 bases are a match to TRBD1. Trimming removed 1 base from V and 4 bases from J; junction bases left unmatched: 7. The CDR3 spans 16 residues. Germline V gives CDR1 MGHRA, CDR2 YSYEKL. DNA of the CDR3: TGCGCCAGCAGCCAAGGGCGGGACAGGGTCCCCTATGGCTACACCTTC. As protein: CASSQGRDRVPYGYTF.

This chain connects TRBV3-1 (or the pseudogene TRBV3-2) to TRBJ1-2, with D hard to call. Germline assignment: CDR1 LGHDT and CDR2 YNNKEL (reference sequence). The CDR3 has 13 residues. The ends were cut back, 5 bases at V and 4 bases at J, with 11 bases in the middle. The CDR3 loop is CASSSSGVYGYTF. CDR3 DNA: TGTGCCAGCAGCTCCTCCGGGGTCTATGGCTACACCTTC.

The table lists this clone with many counts. The CDR3 is CASRSQGLSYEQYF. DNA for the CDR3: TGTGCCAGCAGAAGTCAGGGGCTCTCCTACGAGCAGTACTTC. This chain uses TRBV3-1 (or the pseudogene TRBV3-2) with TRBJ2-7, with D possibly TRBD1 on 6 matching bases. The CDR3 loop spans 14 amino acids. The V gene lost 6 bases and the J gene lost 0 bases, with 12 bases spanning the gap. CDR1 is LGHDT, CDR2 YNNKEL, per germline (reference sequence).

The chain recombines TRBV29-1 with TRBJ2-7, with 8 bases identical to TRBD1. Per germline, CDR1 SQVTM and CDR2 ANQGSEA. The CDR3 is 12 amino acids. V gave up 6 bases and J gave up 6 bases; unmatched junction bases: 7. CDR3 nucleotides: TGCAGCGTAGGGGACAGGTATTCCGAGCAGTACTTC. This gives the protein CSVGDRYSEQYF.

The CDR3 spells CSVGTVAVGYTF. The CDR3 DNA follows: TGCAGCGTTGGGACAGTTGCTGTCGGCTACACCTTC. The chain joins TRBV29-1 to TRBJ1-2; D is possibly TRBD1 (6 bases). The V gene's germline CDR1 is SQVTM and CDR2 ANQGSEA. The CDR3 is 12 residues long. V gave up 4 bases and J gave up 8 bases, with 14 bases separating them.

V gene TRBV9 combines with J gene TRBJ2-3, with TRBD2 matching over 7 bases. The CDR3 has 14 residues. The V gene's germline CDR1 is SGDLS and CDR2 YYNGEE. V dropped 6 bases and J dropped 0; count of bases not matched to a gene: 4. The CDR3 spells CASNAGASTDTQYF. In DNA, the CDR3 is TGTGCCAGCAACGCGGGAGCTAGCACAGATACGCAGTATTTT.

J is TRBJ2-3 and V is TRBV15, with 8 bases that match TRBD2. J gave up 1 base and V 2 bases, and 5 bases lay outside the gene matches. The CDR3 spans 16 residues. Germline V gene data show CDR1 as LNHNV and CDR2 as YYDKDF (reference sequence). The CDR3 DNA reads as TGTGCCACCAGCAGAAAACTAGCGGCCGGCACAGATACGCAGTATTTT. This codes for CATSRKLAAGTDTQYF.

This clone has a single count. The CDR3 reads CASSEGRGDYNEQFF. CDR3 DNA sequence: TGTGCCAGCAGTGAAGGACGGGGGGACTACAATGAGCAGTTCTTC. The chain links TRBV6-4 to TRBJ2-1; 7 bases match TRBD2. There are 15 residues in the CDR3. The V and J ends lost 3 bases and 3 bases, in that order; junction bases with no gene match: 5. CDR1 MRHNA and CDR2 SNTAGT come from the germline V gene.

The rearrangement uses TRBV2 and TRBJ2-1; perhaps TRBD2 as D (6 bases). The CDR3 is made up of 12 amino acids. Between the trimmed V and J ends, which lost 8 bases and 9 bases, there was a span of 14 bases. Germline loops: CDR1 SNHLY, CDR2 FYNNEI. The CDR3 DNA is TGTGCCAGCCAGACGGGGCGGGGTGAGCAGTTCTTC. This encodes CASQTGRGEQFF.

This chain uses TRBV18 with TRBJ2-7, with 10 bases fitting TRBD1. The CDR3 is 15 amino acids. With 3 bases clipped from V and 5 bases from J, the junction kept 7 bases outside the gene matches. Germline assignment: CDR1 KGHSH and CDR2 LQKENI. This CDR3 is CASSPMGQGLNEQYF. For the CDR3, the DNA is TGTGCCAGCTCACCTATGGGACAGGGGTTGAACGAGCAGTACTTC.

The chain has TRBV6-2 or TRBV6-3 and TRBJ2-1; D call uncertain. CDR1 and CDR2 from the germline V gene are MNHEY and SVGEGT. CDR3 length equals 13 residues. Deletions cut 2 bases from V and 7 bases from J, with 9 bases between. The CDR3 reads CASSYELVNEQFF. The CDR3 bases are TGTGCCAGCAGTTACGAACTCGTAAATGAGCAGTTCTTC.

The chain has TRBV2 and TRBJ1-1; the D gene is possibly TRBD1 (5 bases). Trimming took 6 bases from V and 2 from J, leaving 16 bases between them. Germline-derived CDR1 and CDR2 are SNHLY and FYNNEI. CDR3 length: 15 amino acids. The CDR3 loop is CASSEQAGGNTEAFF. The CDR3 coding sequence is TGTGCCAGCAGCGAACAGGCAGGAGGAAACACTGAAGCTTTCTTT.

This chain joins TRBV2 and TRBJ1-5, with 8 nucleotides matching TRBD1. The junction had 4 bases not matched to a gene; V was cut back by 6 bases and J by 0 bases. This CDR3 contains 15 residues. CDR1 is SNHLY and CDR2 is FYNNEI in the germline V gene. The CDR3 loop reads CASSTTGGSNQPQHF. The CDR3 DNA reads TGTGCCAGCAGCACAACAGGGGGTAGCAATCAGCCCCAGCATTTT. Full variable domain (remainder filled in from reference TRBV2 and TRBJ1-5): EPEVTQTPSHQVTQMGQEVILRCVPISNHLYFYWYRQILGQKVEFLVSFYNNEISEKSEIFDDQFSVERPDGSNFTLKIRSTKLEDSAMYFCASSTTGGSNQPQHFGDGTRLSIL.

This chain links TRBV6-5 with TRBJ1-4; the D gene is possibly TRBD1 (5 bases). CDR3 length equals 12 residues. From germline, CDR1 is MNHEY and CDR2 SVGAGI. Trimming stripped 10 bases from V and 6 bases from J, with 12 bases between. CDR3 in DNA: TGTGCCACCGCCGGGACTGATGAAAAACTGTTTTTT. Translation: CATAGTDEKLFF.

The chain uses TRBV30 and TRBJ2-3; 9 bases align to TRBD2. The CDR3 covers 16 residues. V was clipped by 2 bases and J by 1 base; unmatched bases: 7. Germline CDR1 and CDR2: GTSNPN and SVGIG (reference sequence). The DNA of the CDR3 is TGTGCCTGGAGTAGAGGGAGCGGGGGGCGCACAGATACGCAGTATTTT. This gives the protein CAWSRGSGGRTDTQYF. Full variable domain (missing parts from reference TRBV30 and TRBJ2-3): SQTIHQWPATLVQPVGSPLSLECTVEGTSNPNLYWYRQAAGRGLQLLFYSVGIGQISSEVPQNLSASRPQDRQFILSSKKLLLSDSGFYLCAWSRGSGGRTDTQYFGPGTRLTVL.

Turning to this clone: This same CDR3 is encoded by further DNA sequences in the sample. CDR3 nucleotide sequence: TGTGCCAGCAGTCCAGGGGGCAATCAGCCCCAGCATTTT. Translated: CASSPGGNQPQHF. J is TRBJ1-5 and V is TRBV12-3 or TRBV12-4, with a possible D match to TRBD1 (6 bases). The CDR3 spans 13 residues. Trimming pared 5 bases from V and 2 bases from J, leaving 7 bases between.

This sequence joins TRBV2 and TRBJ1-3, with TRBD1 identical over 8 bases. The CDR3 runs 15 residues. V dropped 6 bases and J dropped 0; count of bases not matched to a gene: 4. CDR1 and CDR2 from the germline V gene are SNHLY and FYNNEI. The CDR3 DNA sequence: TGTGCCAGCAGCGACACAGGGGGCTCTGGAAACACCATATATTTT. Its protein is CASSDTGGSGNTIYF.

V and J are TRBV7-8 and TRBJ1-2, with D possibly matching TRBD1 (6 bases). Germline CDR1 reads SGHVS; CDR2 reads FQNEAQ. The CDR3 length is 15 residues. V lost 5 bases and J lost 5, with 18 bases in between. In DNA, the CDR3 is TGTGCCAGCAGCCTAGTGGGGGCGCCTATTTATGGCTACACCTTC. Translation: CASSLVGAPIYGYTF.

In nucleotides, the CDR3 is TGCAGTGCTAGGGTGGACAGGGTTGCTTTCTTT. Amino acids: CSARVDRVAFF. The chain has TRBV20-1 and TRBJ1-1, with 8 bases aligning to TRBD1. The CDR3 spans 11 residues. Germline V CDR1 and CDR2: DFQATT, SNEGSKA (reference sequence). After removal of 3 bases from V and 11 bases from J, the junction contained 5 bases not matched to a gene.

This chain joins TRBV19 and TRBJ1-1; TRBD1 matches at 7 bases. This CDR3 is 14 amino acids long. The V gene end was trimmed by 6 bases and the J gene end by 5 bases; junction bases not matched to a gene: 9. In germline, CDR1 is LNHDA, CDR2 SQIVND (reference sequence). CDR3 nucleotides: TGTGCCAGTAGAGGGACCTACAGGGGAACTGAAGCTTTCTTT. This codes for CASRGTYRGTEAFF.

V is TRBV7-2 and J is TRBJ2-1; 7 bases align to TRBD2. The trim removed 5 bases at V and 6 bases at J, leaving 10 bases unmatched. The CDR3 runs 15 residues. Germline CDR1 SGHTA, CDR2 FQGNSA. CDR3 protein: CASSPTGGGTNEQFF. The CDR3 DNA follows: TGTGCCAGCAGCCCCACGGGGGGAGGGACCAATGAGCAGTTCTTC.

The DNA for the CDR3 is TGTGCCAGCAGCTTTAAACAGGGGAACACTGAAGCTTTCTTT. It specifies CASSFKQGNTEAFF. The chain is built from TRBV7-8 and TRBJ1-1, with a weak D call TRBD1 (6 bases). Trimming shortened V by 3 bases and J by 1 base, and 9 bases separated the two germline ends. Germline-derived CDR1 and CDR2 are SGHVS and FQNEAQ. This CDR3 has 14 amino acids.

The gene calls are TRBV10-3 and TRBJ1-6; D may be TRBD1 (5 bases). This CDR3 spans 16 amino acids. CDR1 and CDR2 (germline): ENHRY, SYGVKD. Trimming cost V 3 bases and J 8 bases, with 17 bases left between them. The CDR3 spells CAISDRTGGSDSPLHF. In DNA, the CDR3 is TGTGCCATCAGTGATAGGACGGGGGGAAGTGATTCACCCCTCCACTTT.